These 14 T cell receptor beta chains were all obtained from the same sample, sequenced in a study of blood T cell repertoires in COVID-19. Libraries were prepared by immunoSEQ multiplex PCR; TCRdb keeps only in-frame clonotypes and omits some of them. The sample includes about 210,000 clones, more than 80% seen only once; the top ten take about 10%. The sample comprised PBMCs or T cells enriched from blood (not recorded which). These TCRs come from a man in his forties who had recovered from COVID-19.

This clone appeared a few times. The gene calls are TRBV11-2 and TRBJ1-1, with D perhaps matching TRBD1 (5 bases). CDR3 length equals 14 residues. Germline V gene data show CDR1 as SGHAT and CDR2 as FQNNGV. V was pared by 3 bases and J by 1 base, with 9 bases between. CDR3 nucleotides: TGTGCCAGCAGCTTTCAGGGAACGAACACTGAAGCTTTCTTT. This gives the protein CASSFQGTNTEAFF. The entire variable domain, with the rest obtained from reference TRBV11-2 and TRBJ1-1, is as follows: EAGVAQSPRYKIIEKRQSVAFWCNPISGHATLYWYQQILGQGPKLLIQFQNNGVVDDSQLPKDRFSAERLKGVDSTLKIQPAKLEDSAVYLCASSFQGTNTEAFFGQGTRLTVV.

V and J are TRBV15 and TRBJ1-6; D is uncertain. Germline CDR1 is LNHNV and CDR2 is YYDKDF (reference sequence). The CDR3 is made up of 17 amino acids. V was pared by 6 bases and J by 8 bases, with 23 bases between. The CDR3 reads CATSLTYSSGSDSPLHF. The CDR3 DNA reads as TGTGCCACCAGTCTAACATACAGCTCCGGGAGCGATTCACCCCTCCACTTT.

This clone appeared a single time. J is TRBJ1-2 and V is TRBV2, with D possibly matching TRBD1 (5 bases). The CDR3 loop spans 15 amino acids. Looked up from germline, CDR1 is SNHLY and CDR2 is FYNNEI. V dropped 3 bases and J dropped 4 bases, with 15 bases sitting between them. The CDR3 nucleotides are TGTGCCAGCAGTGAGGGGCAGCTATTTGGCTATGGCTACACCTTC. Translation: CASSEGQLFGYGYTF.

This sequence joins TRBV5-1 and TRBJ2-5; 8 bases are a match to TRBD1. CDR3 size: 16 residues. Germline assignment: CDR1 SGHRS and CDR2 YFSETQ. With V trimmed by 0 bases and J by 2 bases, 6 bases remained unmatched. The CDR3 nucleotides read TGCGCCAGCAGCTTGGGTCGGGACAGGAGTCAAGAGACCCAGTACTTC. Translating it yields CASSLGRDRSQETQYF.

This rearrangement joins TRBV2 to TRBJ1-2; perhaps TRBD1 as D (5 bases). The length of the CDR3 is 13 residues. Germline V gene lookup returns CDR1 SNHLY and CDR2 FYNNEI. Trimming shortened V by 4 bases and J by 4 bases, and 10 bases separated the two germline ends. CDR3 protein: CASSGQGGYGYTF. The CDR3, as DNA: TGTGCCAGCAGTGGTCAGGGTGGCTATGGCTACACCTTC.

In its sample, this clone was seen many times. This rearrangement joins TRBV6-5 to TRBJ1-1; no reliable D call. The V gene lost 2 bases and the J gene lost 3 bases, with 7 bases spanning the gap. Germline lookup yields CDR1 MNHEY and CDR2 SVGAGI. This CDR3 is 13 amino acids long. CDR3 amino acids: CASSYASHTEAFF. CDR3 nucleotide sequence: TGTGCCAGCAGTTACGCAAGCCACACTGAAGCTTTCTTT.

The rearrangement joins TRBV19 to TRBJ2-3; D is unclear. There are 14 residues in the CDR3. V lost 5 bases and J lost 0, with 9 bases in between. Germline V gene data show CDR1 as LNHDA and CDR2 as SQIVND (reference sequence). Here the CDR3 DNA reads TGTGCCAGTAGTGAGCGATCTAGCACAGATACGCAGTATTTT. Protein sequence: CASSERSSTDTQYF.

This sequence joins TRBV4-2 and TRBJ2-3; 9 positions agree with TRBD2. V was clipped by 0 bases and J by 7 bases; unmatched bases: 8. The CDR3 runs 16 residues. From germline, CDR1 is LGHNA and CDR2 YNFKEQ. The CDR3 DNA follows: TGTGCCAGCAGCCAAGATCTGGCGGGAGGGGGAAATACGCAGTATTTT. It specifies CASSQDLAGGGNTQYF.

This clone was counted a few times. The chain is built from TRBV18 and TRBJ1-1; D is undetermined. The CDR3 consists of 13 residues. V lost 3 bases to trimming and J lost 6 bases, with 11 bases between them. Germline V gene sequence: CDR1 KGHSH, CDR2 LQKENI. In DNA, the CDR3 is TGTGCCAGCTCACCGGGCGTTTACGCTGAAGCTTTCTTT. Amino acid sequence: CASSPGVYAEAFF.

Ten or more counts support this clone. V is TRBV5-1 and J is TRBJ2-1; perhaps TRBD1 as D (5 bases). V lost 4 bases, J lost 10 bases, and 18 bases lay in between. CDR3 length equals 14 residues. The germline CDR1 and CDR2 sequences are SGHRS and YFSETQ. For the CDR3, the DNA is TGCGCCAGCAGCACAGACAGTCTCTACAGGGAGCAGTTCTTC. Translated: CASSTDSLYREQFF.

This clone has only one observation. J is TRBJ1-1 and V is TRBV19; possibly TRBD1 for D (6 bases). This CDR3 region has 16 residues. CDR1 is LNHDA, CDR2 SQIVND, per germline (reference sequence). Trimming took off 7 bases at V and 7 bases at J, with 25 bases between the two ends. In DNA form, the CDR3 reads TGTGCCAGTATTAACTCGCCCTTGGGGGCAAAACATGAAGCTTTCTTT. Translated, it gives CASINSPLGAKHEAFF.

In this sample, this clone turned up a few times. V and J are TRBV18 and TRBJ1-2; 7 bases line up with TRBD1. Germline V gene sequence: CDR1 KGHSH, CDR2 LQKENI. V was clipped by 3 bases and J by 8 bases; unmatched bases: 6. This CDR3 comprises 13 residues. The CDR3 loop is CASSPARGRGYTF. The CDR3 nucleotides read TGTGCCAGCTCACCTGCGAGGGGGCGCGGCTACACCTTC.

This chain links TRBV3-1 (or the pseudogene TRBV3-2) with TRBJ2-3, with 8 bases fitting TRBD2. CDR1 and CDR2 from the germline V gene are LGHDT and YNNKEL (reference sequence). V trimming: 1 base; J trimming: 6 bases; junction bases outside the gene matches: 6. The CDR3 runs to 15 residues. This CDR3 reads CASSQVRAGVDTQYF. CDR3 DNA: TGTGCCAGCAGCCAAGTACGAGCGGGAGTGGATACGCAGTATTTT.

The chain recombines TRBV27 with TRBJ1-2, with 7 bases lining up with TRBD1. This CDR3 region has 14 residues. Germline lookup yields CDR1 MNHEY and CDR2 SMNVEV (reference sequence). With 6 bases clipped from V and 3 bases from J, the junction kept 7 bases outside the gene matches. The CDR3: CASRKGGGDYGYTF. The CDR3 region has the DNA TGTGCCAGCAGAAAAGGGGGCGGCGACTATGGCTACACCTTC.